Below, 9 T cell receptor beta chains from the same sample are listed, as sequenced in a study of blood T cell repertoires in COVID-19. Method: immunoSEQ multiplex PCR; TCRdb's copy keeps in-frame clones and lacks some. Here the sample spans about 310,000 clones, 90% being singletons. Sequencing used PBMCs or T cells enriched from blood (not recorded which). The receptors here all came from a woman aged 18 to 35 with acute COVID-19.

V is TRBV28 and J is TRBJ1-2; 11 positions agree with TRBD1. Germline CDR1 MDHEN, CDR2 SYDVKM. V shed 4 bases, J shed 2 bases, and the junction held 6 bases outside the gene matches. The CDR3 loop spans 16 amino acids. The DNA of the CDR3 is TGTGCCAGCAGTTCACCCGGGACAGGGGGGAACTATGGCTACACCTTC. Protein product: CASSSPGTGGNYGYTF.

V gene TRBV5-1 combines with J gene TRBJ2-5, with a tentative D call TRBD2 (5 bases). The V gene lost 4 bases and the J gene lost 5 bases, with 21 bases spanning the gap. Germline CDR1 and CDR2: SGHRS and YFSETQ. This CDR3 spans 16 amino acids. The CDR3 nucleotides read TGCGCCAGCAGCGCTTATCAGGCAGGAGGTGCGGAGACCCAGTACTTC. It codes for CASSAYQAGGAETQYF.

The V call is TRBV5-1, the J call TRBJ2-5; D gene ambiguous. Germline lookup yields CDR1 SGHRS and CDR2 YFSETQ. Between the trimmed V and J ends, which lost 2 bases and 4 bases, there was a span of 9 bases. This CDR3 comprises 13 residues. The CDR3 reads CASSFNPGETQYF. CDR3 in DNA: TGCGCCAGCAGCTTTAACCCAGGAGAGACCCAGTACTTC.

The CDR3 sequence: CAISGDRGNQPQHF. The CDR3 coding sequence is TGTGCCATCAGTGGGGACAGGGGGAATCAGCCCCAGCATTTT. V usage is TRBV10-3 and J usage is TRBJ1-5, with TRBD1 matching 11 bases. Trimming cost V 4 bases and J 4 bases; bases outside gene matches: 0. This CDR3 has 14 amino acids. Per the germline V gene, CDR1 is ENHRY and CDR2 is SYGVKD.

This chain connects TRBV28 to TRBJ1-5; 7 bases fit TRBD1. The CDR3 is 17 amino acids. Germline V gene lookup returns CDR1 MDHEN and CDR2 SYDVKM. V was clipped by 4 bases and J by 5 bases; unmatched bases: 14. This CDR3 reads CASSWRSGTVADQPQHF. The CDR3 DNA follows: TGTGCCAGCAGTTGGAGATCCGGGACAGTAGCCGATCAGCCCCAGCATTTT.

The V call is TRBV27, the J call TRBJ1-6; the D is unclear. V lost 5 bases and J lost 0, with 8 bases in between. Germline CDR1 MNHEY, CDR2 SMNVEV (reference sequence). This CDR3 contains 15 residues. DNA of the CDR3: TGTGCCAGCAGTCCCACGGGCTCCTATAATTCACCCCTCCACTTT. Translated: CASSPTGSYNSPLHF.

This clone has a single count. This chain joins TRBV28 and TRBJ2-7; possible D gene TRBD1, 6 bases. The V end was cut by 2 bases, the J end by 5 bases, with 13 bases between. The V gene's germline CDR1 is MDHEN and CDR2 SYDVKM. The CDR3 runs to 14 residues. DNA for the CDR3: TGTGCCAGCAGTTTAGGGACATCTACCAACGAGCAGTACTTC. Its protein product is CASSLGTSTNEQYF.

By share of the sample, this clone is medium-sized. V is TRBV5-4 and J is TRBJ2-7; TRBD1 might be the D (6 bases). The germline V gene has CDR1 SGHNT and CDR2 YYREEE (reference sequence). This CDR3 has 15 residues. Trimming removed 6 bases from V and 5 bases from J, with 21 bases in between. The CDR3 protein is CASTRDTYSLDEQYF. CDR3 bases: TGTGCCAGCACCCGGGACACCTACTCGCTCGACGAGCAGTACTTC.

V usage is TRBV7-6 and J usage is TRBJ2-2, with 7 bases fitting TRBD1. After removal of 4 bases from V and 5 bases from J, the junction contained 7 bases not matched to a gene. This CDR3 has 15 amino acids. Germline V gene lookup returns CDR1 SGHVS and CDR2 FNYEAQ. The CDR3 region is CASSSEDRDTGELFF. The DNA of the CDR3 is TGTGCCAGCAGCTCGGAAGACAGGGATACCGGGGAGCTGTTTTTT.